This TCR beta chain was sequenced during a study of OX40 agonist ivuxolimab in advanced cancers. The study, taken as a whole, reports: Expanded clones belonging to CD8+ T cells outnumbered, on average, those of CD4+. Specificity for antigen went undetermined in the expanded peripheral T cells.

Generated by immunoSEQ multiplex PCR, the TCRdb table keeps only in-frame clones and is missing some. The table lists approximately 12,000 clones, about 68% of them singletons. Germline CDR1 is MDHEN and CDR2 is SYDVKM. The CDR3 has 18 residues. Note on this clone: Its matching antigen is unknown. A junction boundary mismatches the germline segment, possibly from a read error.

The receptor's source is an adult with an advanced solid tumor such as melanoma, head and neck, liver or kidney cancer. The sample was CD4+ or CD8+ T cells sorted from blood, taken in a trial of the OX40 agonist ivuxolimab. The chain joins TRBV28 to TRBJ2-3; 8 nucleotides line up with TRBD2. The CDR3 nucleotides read TGTGCCAGTAGTTTAGGGTTGGGGAGCGGGAGATACACAGATACGCAGTATTTT. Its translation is CASSLGLGSGRYTDTQYF.